This record looks at one T cell receptor beta chain sequence and its context. This entry is derived from a study of pediatric ulcerative colitis. J was trimmed by 3 bases and V by 5 bases; bases with no gene match: 14. From germline, CDR1 is SGHTA and CDR2 FQGTGA. The CDR3 has 17 residues. Produced via immunoSEQ multiplex PCR; TCRdb's table is partial and in-frame only. This table has about 32,000 clones, roughly four fifths appearing once. Sequencing used blood. This TCR was sampled from a boy aged 10-17 years with severe ulcerative colitis. J is TRBJ2-3 and V is TRBV7-3; 7 bases align to TRBD2. CDR3 bases: TGTGCCAGCAGCCAAGATTTGTCTCGGGGGGTGACAGATACGCAGTATTTT. This sequence encodes CASSQDLSRGVTDTQYF. Complete variable domain (other parts from reference TRBV7-3 and TRBJ2-3): GAGVSQTPSNKVTEKGKYVELRCDPISGHTALYWYRQSLGQGPEFLIYFQGTGAADDSGLPNDRFFAVRPEGSVSTLKIQRTERGDSAVYLCASSQDLSRGVTDTQYFGPGTRLTVL.